This note documents a single TCR beta chain sequence. Its target is not known. This sample is drawn from a study of T-cell memory formation after mild COVID-19. Study-wide background: Most TCR clusters belonged to a single donor.

One entry per CDR3 protein, called by TCRdb with MiXCR from the 5' RACE reads. The sample yields approximately 210,000 distinct CDR3 sequences, 27% seen once. Findings and caveats of the study: The appearance of some responding clones in pre-infection memory suggested that cross-reactive memory joined. Clones contracting day 15 to 85 were balanced CD4/CD8; later expanders leaned CD4+.

The CDR3 contains 12 residues. With 7 bases removed from V and 2 bases from J, the gap between germline ends came to 12 bases. CDR1 and CDR2 (germline): SQVTM, ANQGSEA. Sequences were obtained from PBMCs or a T cell subset sorted from them (not recorded which). The clonotype was recovered from an adult woman who had mild COVID-19 (a few samples of this study predate the infection). Cell type and time point are not known. The chain is built from TRBV29-1 and TRBJ2-7, with D possibly being TRBD1 or TRBD2 (5 bases each). The CDR3 is CSALGVAYEQYF. The CDR3 DNA follows: TGCAGCGCCTTGGGGGTGGCCTACGAGCAGTACTTC.